These 7 T cell receptor beta chains were all obtained from the same sample, sequenced in a study of CD8 T cells in ankylosing spondylitis. Study results and limitations: Apparently characteristic of ankylosing spondylitis blood was a TCR beta motif (roughly 8 highly homologous variants).

No antigens are known for them. TCRdb recomputed calls from the 5' RACE reads with MiXCR, one row per CDR3 protein. The sample holds roughly 670,000 distinct CDR3 sequences, over 15% seen once. The material sequenced was blood, either unsorted or a sorted T cell fraction (not recorded which). These receptor sequences come from a male donor with ankylosing spondylitis.

The chain recombines TRBV27 with TRBJ2-1, with 13 bases identical to TRBD2. Germline lookup yields CDR1 MNHEY and CDR2 SMNVEV (reference sequence). The V segment lost 3 bases and the J segment 3 bases; nucleotides outside the gene matches: 8. This CDR3 spans 18 amino acids. The CDR3 protein is CASSFFRTSGSLYNEQFF. As DNA, the CDR3 is TGTGCCAGCAGTTTCTTCCGGACTAGCGGGAGTCTCTACAATGAGCAGTTCTTC.

This clonotype was detected ten times or more. DNA for the CDR3: TGCAGTGCCGTGGAGCCAACCTCCTACGAGCAGTACTTC. Translated: CSAVEPTSYEQYF. This rearrangement joins TRBV20-1 to TRBJ2-7; unclear D gene. This CDR3 is built from 13 residues. Per germline, CDR1 DFQATT and CDR2 SNEGSKA (reference sequence). Trimming took 6 bases from V and 0 from J, leaving 12 bases between them.

In this sample, this clonotype turned up once. The chain carries TRBV7-3 and TRBJ2-5; 7 nucleotides agree with TRBD1. V was pared by 5 bases and J by 3 bases, with 6 bases of the junction left unmatched. The length of the CDR3 is 14 residues. CDR1 SGHTA and CDR2 FQGTGA come from the germline V gene. The CDR3 sequence: CASSLYGTEETQYF. Written as DNA, the CDR3 is TGTGCCAGCAGCCTATATGGGACAGAAGAGACCCAGTACTTC.

The chain joins TRBV25-1 to TRBJ2-3, with 8 bases matching TRBD1. Germline trimming cut 1 base from V and 3 bases from J; bases unmatched to any gene: 9. CDR1 MGHDK and CDR2 SYGVNS come from the germline V gene. There are 17 residues in the CDR3. CDR3 region: CASSELGPGGGTDTQYF. As DNA, the CDR3 is TGTGCCAGCAGTGAATTAGGACCAGGGGGCGGAACAGATACGCAGTATTTT.

This clonotype was picked up many times. The chain couples TRBV12-3 or TRBV12-4 to TRBJ1-6; D call uncertain. The CDR3 consists of 13 residues. The ends were cut back, 3 bases at V and 6 bases at J, with 6 bases in the middle. The CDR3 DNA follows: TGTGCCAGCAGTTTCAACCGTAATTCACCCCTCCACTTT. The encoded protein is CASSFNRNSPLHF.

The rearrangement links TRBV5-5 to TRBJ1-5; TRBD1 aligns across 9 bases. V lost 4 bases and J lost 3; bases outside the gene matches: 8. CDR3 length equals 16 residues. Germline-derived CDR1 and CDR2 are SGHKS and YYEKEE (reference sequence). CDR3 coding DNA: TGTGCCAGCAGCGGGACAGGGCAAGGGGTCAATCAGCCCCAGCATTTT. The encoded protein is CASSGTGQGVNQPQHF.

This clonotype has only a few counts. The CDR3 region is CSARDRGRAYNSPLHF. The CDR3 coding sequence is TGCAGTGCTAGGGACAGGGGACGGGCCTATAATTCACCCCTCCACTTT. This chain links TRBV20-1 with TRBJ1-6, with 9 bases lining up with TRBD1. Germline CDR1 is DFQATT and CDR2 is SNEGSKA (reference sequence). The CDR3 length is 16 residues. The junction had 5 bases not matched to a gene; V was cut back by 3 bases and J by 2 bases.